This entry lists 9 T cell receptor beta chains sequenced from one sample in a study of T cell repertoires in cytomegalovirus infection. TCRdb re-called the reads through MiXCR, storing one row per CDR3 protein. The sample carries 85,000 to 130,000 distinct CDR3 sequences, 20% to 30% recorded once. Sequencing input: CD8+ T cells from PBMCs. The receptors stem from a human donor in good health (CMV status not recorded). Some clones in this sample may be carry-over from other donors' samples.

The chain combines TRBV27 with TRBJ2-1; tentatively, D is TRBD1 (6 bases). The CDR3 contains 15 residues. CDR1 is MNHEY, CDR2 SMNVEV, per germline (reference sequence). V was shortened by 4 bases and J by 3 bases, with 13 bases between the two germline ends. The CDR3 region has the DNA TGTGCCAGCAGTTCTTCCGGGACACTCTACAATGAGCAGTTCTTC. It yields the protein CASSSSGTLYNEQFF.

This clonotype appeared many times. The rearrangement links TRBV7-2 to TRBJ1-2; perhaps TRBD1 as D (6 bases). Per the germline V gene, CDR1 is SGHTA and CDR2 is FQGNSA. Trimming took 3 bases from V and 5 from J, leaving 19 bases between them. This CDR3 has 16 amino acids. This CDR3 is CASSLNGGQVPYGYTF. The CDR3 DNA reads TGTGCCAGCAGCTTGAATGGGGGGCAGGTTCCATATGGCTACACCTTC.

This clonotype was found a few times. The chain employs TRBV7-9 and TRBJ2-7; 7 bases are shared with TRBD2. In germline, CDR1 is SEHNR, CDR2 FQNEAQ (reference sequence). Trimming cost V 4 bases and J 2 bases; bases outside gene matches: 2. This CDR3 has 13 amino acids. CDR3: CASSSAGTYEQYF. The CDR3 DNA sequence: TGTGCCAGCAGCTCAGCGGGAACCTACGAGCAGTACTTC.

The CDR3 reads CASSVETSRSNTGELFF. DNA for the CDR3: TGTGCCAGCAGCGTAGAAACGAGTCGAAGTAACACCGGGGAGCTGTTTTTT. The chain links TRBV9 to TRBJ2-2; D is unresolved. Per germline, CDR1 SGDLS and CDR2 YYNGEE. V lost 0 bases and J lost 2, with 14 bases in between. The CDR3 contains 17 residues.

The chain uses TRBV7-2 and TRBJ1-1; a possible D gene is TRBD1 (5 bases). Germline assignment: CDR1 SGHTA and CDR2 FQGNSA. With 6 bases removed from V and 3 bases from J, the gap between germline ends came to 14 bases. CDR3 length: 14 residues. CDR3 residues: CASRVGEIDTEAFF. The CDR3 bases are TGTGCCAGCAGGGTGGGGGAAATAGACACTGAAGCTTTCTTT.

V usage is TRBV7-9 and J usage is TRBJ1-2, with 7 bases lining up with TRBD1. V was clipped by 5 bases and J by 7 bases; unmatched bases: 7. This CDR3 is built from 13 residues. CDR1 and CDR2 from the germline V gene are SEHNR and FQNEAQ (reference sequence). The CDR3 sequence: CASSQGRGLGYTF. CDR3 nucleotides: TGTGCCAGCAGCCAGGGAAGGGGGCTTGGCTACACCTTC.

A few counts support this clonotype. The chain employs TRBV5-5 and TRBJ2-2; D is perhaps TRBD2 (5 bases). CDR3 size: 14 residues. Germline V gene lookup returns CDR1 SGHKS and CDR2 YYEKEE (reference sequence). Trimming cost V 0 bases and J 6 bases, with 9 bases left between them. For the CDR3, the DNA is TGTGCCAGCAGCTTGGACGGGGTCCCCGGGGAGCTGTTTTTT. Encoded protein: CASSLDGVPGELFF.

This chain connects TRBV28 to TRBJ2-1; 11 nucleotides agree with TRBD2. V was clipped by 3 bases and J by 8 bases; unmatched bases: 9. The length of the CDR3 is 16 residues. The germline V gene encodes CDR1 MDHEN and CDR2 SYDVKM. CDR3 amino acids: CASSFVISGGADEQFF. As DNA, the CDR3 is TGTGCCAGCAGTTTTGTTATTAGCGGGGGGGCCGATGAGCAGTTCTTC.

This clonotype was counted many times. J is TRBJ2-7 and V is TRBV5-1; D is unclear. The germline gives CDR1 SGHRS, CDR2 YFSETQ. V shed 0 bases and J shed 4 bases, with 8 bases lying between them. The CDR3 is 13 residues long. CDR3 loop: CASSLGAIYEQYF. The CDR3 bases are TGCGCCAGCAGCTTGGGGGCCATATACGAGCAGTACTTC. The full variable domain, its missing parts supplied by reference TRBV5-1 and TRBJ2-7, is KAGVTQTPRYLIKTRGQQVTLSCSPISGHRSVSWYQQTPGQGLQFLFEYFSETQRNKGNFPGRFSGRQFSNSRSEMNVSTLELGDSALYLCASSLGAIYEQYFGPGTRLTVT.